The rows below give T cell receptor beta chains drawn from one sample of a study of blood T cell repertoires in COVID-19. This table comes from immunoSEQ multiplex PCR, and its TCRdb copy is limited to in-frame clones, with some not included. This sample yields 400,000 or so clones, of which around 90% are seen a single time; about 3% belongs to the top ten. Sequencing was performed on peripheral blood. The receptor set was obtained from a human donor in a cohort sampled during active COVID-19. The CDR3 runs from the conserved cysteine through the conserved F or W. D genes are given only for firm matches. Clone size is not always given. Where it is, it says once, few, many or a class for expanded clones.

D gene	V gene	clone size	J gene	CDR3 protein	CDR3 DNA
.	TRBV7-2	.	TRBJ2-7	CASSLSSYEQYF	TGTGCCAGCAGCCTTAGCTCCTACGAGCAGTACTTC
TRBD1	TRBV7-2	.	TRBJ1-2	CASSRQGFGYTF	TGTGCCAGCAGCCGACAGGGGTTTGGCTACACCTTC
.	TRBV4-1	.	TRBJ2-6	CASSQRQFPSGANVLTF	TGCGCCAGCAGCCAACGACAGTTTCCCTCTGGGGCCAACGTCCTGACTTTC
.	TRBV7-2	.	TRBJ2-5	CASSLGVGATQETQYF	TGTGCCAGCAGCTTAGGGGTGGGGGCAACACAAGAGACCCAGTACTTC
.	TRBV5-6	.	TRBJ1-4	CASSFRQLNEKLFF	TGTGCCAGCAGCTTCCGACAGCTTAATGAAAAACTGTTTTTT
TRBD1	TRBV18	.	TRBJ1-5	CASSADRQLNQPQHF	TGTGCCAGCTCAGCGGACAGGCAGCTTAATCAGCCCCAGCATTTT
.	TRBV9	.	TRBJ1-6	CASSVFPGSYNSPLHF	TGTGCCAGCAGCGTATTTCCGGGATCCTATAATTCACCCCTCCACTTT
.	TRBV2	.	TRBJ1-2	CASSGRRASNPYGYTF	TGTGCCAGCAGTGGTCGCAGGGCCTCCAACCCCTATGGCTACACCTTC
.	TRBV2	.	TRBJ2-2	CASMVDSYTGELFF	TGTGCCAGCATGGTCGACAGCTACACCGGGGAGCTGTTTTTT
.	TRBV7-3	.	TRBJ2-5	CASSSGVGETQYF	TGTGCCAGCAGCTCCGGAGTTGGAGAGACCCAGTACTTC
TRBD2	TRBV5-1	.	TRBJ2-2	CASSLGTRSGELFF	TGCGCCAGCAGCTTGGGGACTAGGTCCGGGGAGCTGTTTTTT
.	TRBV20-1	.	TRBJ1-2	CGRVDYTF	TGCGGGCGGGTAGACTACACCTTC
TRBD1	TRBV6-6	.	TRBJ1-3	CASRAREQGSGNTIYF	TGTGCCAGCAGGGCGAGGGAACAGGGGTCTGGAAACACCATATATTTT
TRBD1	TRBV5-1	.	TRBJ1-1	CASSRGGTDTEAFF	TGCGCCAGCAGCCGCGGGGGGACAGACACTGAAGCTTTCTTT
.	TRBV4-2	.	TRBJ1-4	CASGAEVSREKLFF	TGTGCCAGCGGCGCGGAGGTCTCGCGTGAAAAACTGTTTTTT
TRBD2	TRBV11-3	.	TRBJ2-2	CASSSRGGRAAGELFF	TGTGCCAGCAGCTCTCGTGGTGGGAGGGCTGCCGGGGAGCTGTTTTTT
.	TRBV2	.	TRBJ1-2	CASSGVGVDTF	TGTGCCAGCAGTGGGGTCGGGGTCGACACCTTC
.	TRBV29-1	.	TRBJ1-1	CSVGQGSWEAFF	TGCAGCGTTGGCCAGGGGTCGTGGGAAGCTTTCTTT
TRBD2	TRBV10-2	.	TRBJ2-1	CASSEELAGANEQFF	TGCGCCAGCAGTGAGGAACTAGCGGGAGCAAATGAGCAGTTCTTC
.	TRBV4-1	few	TRBJ2-2	CASSPLSNTGELFF	TGCGCCAGCAGCCCCCTGTCGAACACCGGGGAGCTGTTTTTT
.	TRBV7-2	.	TRBJ1-1	CASSWNGGSNTEAFF	TGTGCCAGCAGCTGGAACGGGGGGTCGAACACTGAAGCTTTCTTT
.	TRBV29-1	.	TRBJ2-2	CSVQDSLGDTGELFF	TGCAGCGTCCAGGACAGCCTAGGTGACACCGGGGAGCTGTTTTTT
.	TRBV6-5	.	TRBJ1-1	CASSQEGNTEAFF	TGTGCCAGCAGCCAGGAGGGTAACACTGAAGCTTTCTTT
TRBD1	TRBV6-1	.	TRBJ2-5	CASSARFKGGQGAAETQYF	TGTGCCAGCAGTGCCCGCTTCAAGGGGGGACAGGGGGCGGCGGAGACCCAGTACTTC
TRBD1	TRBV7-3	.	TRBJ1-2	CASSWGDRAGYTF	TGTGCCAGCAGCTGGGGGGACAGGGCTGGCTACACCTTC
TRBD1	TRBV3-1/TRBV3-2	.	TRBJ1-1	CASSLGQGRVTEAFF	TGTGCCAGCAGCCTGGGACAGGGGAGGGTCACTGAAGCTTTCTTT
TRBD1	TRBV4-1	.	TRBJ1-2	CASSPPSTSDRDLNYGYTF	TGCGCCAGCAGCCCGCCATCAACATCGGACAGGGACCTCAACTATGGCTACACCTTC
.	TRBV10-1	.	TRBJ2-5	CASSADSAGGETQYF	TGCGCCAGCAGCGCAGACAGTGCCGGGGGTGAGACCCAGTACTTC
.	TRBV4-2	.	TRBJ2-6	CASSRRGTYNVLTF	TGTGCCAGCAGCCGACGGGGGACTTACAACGTCCTGACTTTC
.	TRBV18	.	TRBJ2-7	CASSLSGKYEQYF	TGTGCCAGCTCGCTAAGCGGCAAATACGAGCAGTACTTC
.	TRBV19	.	TRBJ2-1	CASSSPGGGPQFF	TGTGCCAGTAGTTCACCAGGGGGAGGCCCGCAGTTCTTC
TRBD1	TRBV4-1	few	TRBJ1-4	CASSRGDRELEKLFF	TGCGCCAGCAGCCGAGGGGACAGGGAACTGGAAAAACTGTTTTTT
.	TRBV7-8	.	TRBJ2-7	CASSFFLQGAQGEQYF	TGTGCCAGCAGCTTTTTCCTACAGGGCGCGCAGGGTGAGCAGTACTTC
TRBD1	TRBV6-5	.	TRBJ1-1	CASSYHPGQKNTEAFF	TGTGCCAGCAGTTACCACCCGGGACAGAAGAACACTGAAGCTTTCTTT
TRBD1	TRBV5-1	once	TRBJ1-2	CASSTATGAAGYGYTF	TGCGCCAGCTCTACCGCTACAGGGGCCGCGGGCTATGGCTACACCTTC
TRBD2	TRBV7-2	.	TRBJ2-2	CASSRTSGRASGELFF	TGTGCCAGCAGCAGGACTAGCGGGAGGGCCAGTGGGGAGCTGTTTTTT
.	TRBV5-1	.	TRBJ2-3	CASSLDSAEVDTQYF	TGCGCCAGCAGCTTGGATAGTGCGGAGGTAGATACGCAGTATTTT
.	TRBV4-1	.	TRBJ2-1	CASSQDGLSNEQFF	TGCGCCAGCAGCCAGGACGGACTCTCCAATGAGCAGTTCTTC
TRBD1	TRBV13	few	TRBJ2-3	CASSSTTGTGSTDTQYF	TGTGCCAGCAGCTCAACCACCGGGACAGGGAGCACAGATACGCAGTATTTT
.	TRBV10-3	.	TRBJ1-2	CAISDGGEWDGYTF	TGTGCCATCAGTGATGGGGGGGAATGGGATGGCTACACCTTC
TRBD2	TRBV9	.	TRBJ2-5	CASSVAGSGSGETQYF	TGTGCCAGCAGCGTAGCTGGTAGCGGGAGTGGGGAGACCCAGTACTTC
TRBD2	TRBV5-1	.	TRBJ2-1	CASSLGLAGVNEQFF	TGCGCCAGCAGCTTGGGTCTAGCGGGGGTTAATGAGCAGTTCTTC
.	TRBV16	.	TRBJ1-6	CASSQSHRGDNSPLHF	TGTGCCAGCAGCCAATCCCACCGGGGGGATAATTCACCCCTCCACTTT